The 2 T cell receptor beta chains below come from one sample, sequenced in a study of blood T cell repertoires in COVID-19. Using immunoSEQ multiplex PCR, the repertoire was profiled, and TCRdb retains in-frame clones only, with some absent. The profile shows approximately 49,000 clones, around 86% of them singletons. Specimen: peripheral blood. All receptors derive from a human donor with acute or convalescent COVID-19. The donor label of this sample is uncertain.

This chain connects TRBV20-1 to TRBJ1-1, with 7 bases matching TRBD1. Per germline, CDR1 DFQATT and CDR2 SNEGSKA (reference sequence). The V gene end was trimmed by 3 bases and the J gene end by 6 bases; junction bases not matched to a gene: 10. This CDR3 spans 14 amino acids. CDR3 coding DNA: TGCAGTGCTAGTGAGGCCAGGGGGAATGCTGAAGCTTTCTTT. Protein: CSASEARGNAEAFF.

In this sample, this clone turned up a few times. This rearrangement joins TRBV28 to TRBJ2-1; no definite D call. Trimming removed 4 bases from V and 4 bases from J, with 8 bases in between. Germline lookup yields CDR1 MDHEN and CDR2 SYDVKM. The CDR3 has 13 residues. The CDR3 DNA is TGTGCCAGCAGTTCCTCGTTATACAATGAGCAGTTCTTC. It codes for CASSSSLYNEQFF.